This T cell receptor beta chain appears in the sequencing data of a study of glioma-infiltrating T cells. Across the study: Glioblastomas were WHO grade IV, sampled at first diagnosis; low-grade were grade II. Roughly 990,000 peripheral T cells were targeted at about 4.5- to 10-fold coverage.

Using RNA template, CDR3s of TCR alpha and beta were amplified with iRepertoire arm-PCR. For one-step reverse transcription and amplification, 100-400 ng of tissue mRNA or PBMC total RNA was used. TCRdb redid the calling of the multiplex PCR reads with MiXCR, one entry per CDR3 protein. The sample contains around 350,000 distinct CDR3 sequences, around 45% of which appear only once. The trim removed 5 bases at V and 6 bases at J, leaving 12 bases unmatched. The CDR3 has 16 amino acids. From germline, CDR1 is SGHTA and CDR2 FQGNSA. Study-wide points: A blood CDR3 motif signature was depleted in highly divergent patients.

As regards this clonotype: The antigen is unknown.

Sequencing was carried out using glioma tissue, nonneoplastic brain tissue, or PBMCs (not recorded which). The chain couples TRBV7-2 to TRBJ2-1, with TRBD2 matching over 8 bases. The origin of this receptor is a human donor with low-grade glioma or glioblastoma, undergoing nonglioma brain surgery, or in good health (not recorded which). The CDR3 nucleotides read TGTGCCAGCAGCCGAGCCGTAGCGGGATCGGGCAATGAGCAGTTCTTC. Residues: CASSRAVAGSGNEQFF.